Below, 26 T cell receptor beta chains from the same sample are listed, as sequenced in a study of blood T cell repertoires in COVID-19. The method was immunoSEQ multiplex PCR; TCRdb's version includes in-frame clones alone and lacks a portion of them. The repertoire holds around 300,000 clones, roughly 85% seen once, with around 2.3% in the top ten. The sample consisted of PBMCs or T cells enriched from blood (not recorded which). The receptors were gathered from a woman between 45 and 60 years old who had recovered from COVID-19.

J is TRBJ2-1 and V is TRBV24-1, with TRBD1 matching 7 bases. Unmatched junction bases numbered 14, after V lost 4 bases and J lost 12 bases. Germline CDR1 and CDR2: KGHDR and SFDVKD. This CDR3 region has 15 residues. The CDR3 is CATSDTRDSTMRQFF. The CDR3 nucleotides read TGTGCCACCAGTGACACCCGGGACAGTACAATGAGGCAGTTCTTC.

This clone was seen just once. This chain connects TRBV7-9 to TRBJ2-7, with 11 bases matching TRBD2. CDR1 SEHNR and CDR2 FQNEAQ come from the germline V gene (reference sequence). CDR3 length: 15 amino acids. Trimming removed 5 bases from V and 4 bases from J; junction bases left unmatched: 7. DNA for the CDR3: TGTGCCAGCAGCCCCGTTACTAGCGGGAGTTACGAGCAGTACTTC. Translation gives CASSPVTSGSYEQYF.

This clone was observed a single time. The chain carries TRBV7-2 and TRBJ2-2; TRBD2 is a possible D gene (5 bases). Germline loops: CDR1 SGHTA, CDR2 FQGNSA. The CDR3 contains 15 residues. V was pared by 1 base and J by 6 bases, with 12 bases between. The DNA for the CDR3 is TGTGCCAGCAGCTTAGTGGTATGGGGAGCCGGGGAGCTGTTTTTT. This translates into CASSLVVWGAGELFF.

This clone showed up just once. The chain employs TRBV29-1 and TRBJ1-2; 9 bases are shared with TRBD1. Looked up from germline, CDR1 is SQVTM and CDR2 is ANQGSEA. With V trimmed by 2 bases and J by 1 base, 5 bases remained unmatched. This CDR3 is 15 amino acids long. CDR3: CSVERGQGGNYGYTF. In nucleotides, the CDR3 is TGCAGCGTTGAAAGGGGACAGGGTGGTAACTATGGCTACACCTTC.

The chain combines TRBV27 with TRBJ1-5, with no clear D. Germline CDR1 is MNHEY and CDR2 is SMNVEV (reference sequence). CDR3 length equals 15 residues. Trimming cost V 2 bases and J 0 bases, with 8 bases left between them. CDR3 region: CASSLTAYSNQPQHF. Written as DNA, the CDR3 is TGTGCCAGCAGTTTAACAGCCTATAGCAATCAGCCCCAGCATTTT.

This clone appeared once. The rearrangement joins TRBV11-2 to TRBJ2-1, with 7 bases aligning to TRBD2. V gave up 1 base and J gave up 4 bases; unmatched junction bases: 13. The V gene's germline CDR1 is SGHAT and CDR2 FQNNGV. This CDR3 contains 18 residues. The CDR3 sequence is CASSLVPPAGRPYNEQFF. CDR3 in DNA: TGTGCCAGCAGCTTAGTTCCCCCAGCGGGGAGGCCTTACAATGAGCAGTTCTTC.

The chain has TRBV9 and TRBJ2-3; D not certain. Germline V gene lookup returns CDR1 SGDLS and CDR2 YYNGEE. V lost 4 bases, J lost 0 bases, and 3 bases lay in between. This CDR3 region has 12 residues. The CDR3 spells CASSLSTDTQYF. CDR3 sequence (DNA): TGTGCCAGCAGCTTAAGCACAGATACGCAGTATTTT.

This clone was picked up many times. The chain joins TRBV5-1 to TRBJ2-1, with TRBD1 identical over 12 bases. CDR3 length equals 15 residues. The J segment lost 5 bases and the V segment lost 3 bases, leaving 3 bases of the junction unmatched. Germline assignment: CDR1 SGHRS and CDR2 YFSETQ. CDR3 DNA: TGCGCCAGCAGCTCGGGACAGGGGGCCAACAATGAGCAGTTCTTC. Its translation is CASSSGQGANNEQFF.

The J gene is TRBJ1-1, the V gene TRBV2; D might be TRBD1 (5 bases). The V gene lost 7 bases and the J gene lost 0 bases, with 15 bases spanning the gap. The CDR3 is 15 amino acids. Per the germline V gene, CDR1 is SNHLY and CDR2 is FYNNEI. The CDR3 coding sequence is TGTGCCAGCAAATCATTTGGGGGGATGAACACTGAAGCTTTCTTT. Translated, it gives CASKSFGGMNTEAFF. The whole variable domain, filled in from reference TRBV2 and TRBJ1-1, reads EPEVTQTPSHQVTQMGQEVILRCVPISNHLYFYWYRQILGQKVEFLVSFYNNEISEKSEIFDDQFSVERPDGSNFTLKIRSTKLEDSAMYFCASKSFGGMNTEAFFGQGTRLTVV.

The chain is built from TRBV5-1 and TRBJ1-1, with 7 bases fitting TRBD1. Per germline, CDR1 SGHRS and CDR2 YFSETQ. V trimming: 7 bases; J trimming: 0 bases; junction bases outside the gene matches: 9. The CDR3 runs 15 residues. The CDR3 sequence is CASGTGAPLNTEAFF. The CDR3 coding sequence is TGCGCCAGCGGAACAGGGGCTCCTCTGAACACTGAAGCTTTCTTT.

This rearrangement joins TRBV7-3 to TRBJ1-2, with TRBD1 as a possible D gene (5 bases). The CDR3 has 13 amino acids. Germline V CDR1 and CDR2: SGHTA, FQGTGA. V shed 0 bases and J shed 8 bases, with 10 bases lying between them. This chain's CDR3 is CASSLTGTFGYTF. The CDR3 coding sequence is TGTGCCAGCAGCTTAACCGGGACTTTCGGCTACACCTTC.

The CDR3 reads CASSTDRSLHF. CDR3 coding DNA: TGTGCCAGTAGTACGGACAGATCCCTCCACTTT. V usage is TRBV19 and J usage is TRBJ1-6; maybe TRBD1 (6 bases). Germline lookup yields CDR1 LNHDA and CDR2 SQIVND (reference sequence). The V end lost 4 bases, the J end lost 14 bases, and 9 bases lay between the germline ends. CDR3 length: 11 residues. The full variable domain, in which reference TRBV19 and TRBJ1-6 provide the parts outside the CDR3, is DGGITQSPKYLFRKEGQNVTLSCEQNLNHDAMYWYRQDPGQGLRLIYYSQIVNDFQKGDIAEGYSVSREKKESFPLTVTSAQKNPTAFYLCASSTDRSLHFGNGTRLTVT.

This chain connects TRBV5-4 to TRBJ1-1, with D perhaps TRBD1 (6 bases). Trimming cost V 3 bases and J 1 base, with 16 bases left between them. The germline V gene encodes CDR1 SGHNT and CDR2 YYREEE (reference sequence). This CDR3 is 16 amino acids long. In DNA, the CDR3 is TGTGCCAGCAGCTCGAGCCTCAACAGGGCGAACACTGAAGCTTTCTTT. This translates into CASSSSLNRANTEAFF. The full variable domain, in which reference TRBV5-4 and TRBJ1-1 provide the parts outside the CDR3, is ETGVTQSPTHLIKTRGQQVTLRCSSQSGHNTVSWYQQALGQGPQFIFQYYREEENGRGNFPPRFSGLQFPNYSSELNVNALELDDSALYLCASSSSLNRANTEAFFGQGTRLTVV.

The chain uses TRBV19 and TRBJ2-1, with TRBD1 matching 10 bases. Germline loops: CDR1 LNHDA, CDR2 SQIVND (reference sequence). The CDR3 is 15 amino acids. The V segment lost 4 bases and the J segment 5 bases; nucleotides outside the gene matches: 5. CDR3 region: CASSNGQGDHNEQFF. CDR3 coding DNA: TGTGCCAGTAGTAACGGACAGGGGGATCACAATGAGCAGTTCTTC.

J is TRBJ1-4 and V is TRBV21-1; the table assigns TRBD1, which was not confirmed against the DNA. TRBV21-1 is deemed a pseudogene. The CDR3 spans 16 residues. This chain's CDR3 is CASRMTGGVIIEKLFF. In DNA, the CDR3 is TGTGCCAGCAGGATGACAGGGGGCGTAATCATTGAAAAACTGTTTTTT.

The V and J genes are TRBV28 and TRBJ2-2; TRBD2 aligns across 11 bases. This CDR3 is built from 16 residues. Germline CDR1 and CDR2: MDHEN and SYDVKM. V lost 6 bases, J lost 4 bases, and 7 bases stayed unmatched. CDR3 coding DNA: TGTGCCAGCAGATTTAGCGGGGGGGCGGGCACCGGGGAGCTGTTTTTT. Protein product: CASRFSGGAGTGELFF.

The CDR3 sequence is CASSLRTGVKTDTQYF. The CDR3 nucleotides read TGCGCCAGCAGCTTGCGGACAGGGGTCAAAACAGATACGCAGTATTTT. The chain is built from TRBV5-1 and TRBJ2-3, with 9 bases matching TRBD1. The CDR3 spans 16 residues. Germline CDR1 SGHRS, CDR2 YFSETQ. The trim removed 1 base at V and 3 bases at J, leaving 6 bases unmatched.

The rearrangement uses TRBV6-5 and TRBJ2-1; D may be TRBD2 (5 bases). Trimming left V 2 bases short and J 5 bases short, with 7 bases between. The length of the CDR3 is 13 residues. Looked up from germline, CDR1 is MNHEY and CDR2 is SVGAGI. This CDR3 is CASSYGLDNEQFF. CDR3 in DNA: TGTGCCAGCAGTTACGGACTGGACAATGAGCAGTTCTTC.

J is TRBJ2-3 and V is TRBV9; D is perhaps TRBD2 (6 bases). CDR1 and CDR2 from the germline V gene are SGDLS and YYNGEE. The CDR3 is made up of 17 amino acids. V was shortened by 3 bases and J by 2 bases, with 19 bases between the two germline ends. Written as DNA, the CDR3 is TGTGCCAGCAGCGCCCTCGTGGGTGGGGGGACCACAGATACGCAGTATTTT. This gives the protein CASSALVGGGTTDTQYF.

This chain joins TRBV6-2 or TRBV6-3 and TRBJ2-7; perhaps TRBD2 as D (6 bases). Per germline, CDR1 MNHEY and CDR2 SVGEGT. This CDR3 is 17 amino acids long. Trimming left V 0 bases short and J 0 bases short, with 15 bases between. The CDR3 loop is CASSYSSGTRSSYEQYF. The CDR3 DNA follows: TGTGCCAGCAGTTACTCTTCTGGGACTCGCAGCTCCTACGAGCAGTACTTC.

The CDR3 DNA sequence: TGTGCCTGGATTCCCCGGGACAGGAATTCACCCCTCCACTTT. It codes for CAWIPRDRNSPLHF. The chain couples TRBV30 to TRBJ1-6, with 8 bases lining up with TRBD1. From germline, CDR1 is GTSNPN and CDR2 SVGIG (reference sequence). The junction had 6 bases not matched to a gene; V was cut back by 4 bases and J by 7 bases. This CDR3 is 14 amino acids long.

This chain links TRBV18 with TRBJ1-1; a possible D gene is TRBD1 (5 bases). This CDR3 is built from 13 residues. Germline CDR1 KGHSH, CDR2 LQKENI. V was shortened by 3 bases and J by 7 bases, with 12 bases between the two germline ends. DNA of the CDR3: TGTGCCAGCTCACCCTCAGGGTCAATTGAAGCTTTCTTT. Encoded protein: CASSPSGSIEAFF.

The chain carries TRBV5-8 and TRBJ2-1, with TRBD2 as a possible D gene (5 bases). The V gene's germline CDR1 is SGHTS and CDR2 YDEGEE. V was trimmed by 3 bases and J by 8 bases, leaving 15 bases between them. The length of the CDR3 is 14 residues. CDR3 DNA: TGTGCCAGCAGCTCTAGCCCATCTAGAGATGAGCAGTTCTTC. It codes for CASSSSPSRDEQFF.

V and J are TRBV5-1 and TRBJ1-2; TRBD1 is a possible D gene (6 bases). CDR1 is SGHRS and CDR2 is YFSETQ in the germline V gene. V lost 0 bases, J lost 2 bases, and 20 bases lay in between. This CDR3 region has 18 residues. CDR3 residues: CASSLDGRSGAGNYGYTF. CDR3 DNA sequence: TGCGCCAGCAGCTTGGATGGCCGATCAGGGGCGGGCAACTATGGCTACACCTTC. Using reference TRBV5-1 and TRBJ1-2 for the parts outside the CDR3, the full variable domain is KAGVTQTPRYLIKTRGQQVTLSCSPISGHRSVSWYQQTPGQGLQFLFEYFSETQRNKGNFPGRFSGRQFSNSRSEMNVSTLELGDSALYLCASSLDGRSGAGNYGYTFGSGTRLTVV.

The J gene is TRBJ1-3, the V gene TRBV7-8; unclear D gene. Germline lookup yields CDR1 SGHVS and CDR2 FQNEAQ. This CDR3 spans 13 amino acids. V gave up 5 bases and J gave up 4 bases, with 9 bases separating them. Written as DNA, the CDR3 is TGTGCCAGCAGCCGGGGAGGCGGAAACACCATATATTTT. The encoded protein is CASSRGGGNTIYF. Full variable domain (rest looked up from reference TRBV7-8 and TRBJ1-3): GAGVSQSPRYKVAKRGQDVALRCDPISGHVSLFWYQQALGQGPEFLTYFQNEAQLDKSGLPSDRFFAERPEGSVSTLKIQRTQQEDSAVYLCASSRGGGNTIYFGEGSWLTVV.

V and J are TRBV5-6 and TRBJ1-3; D not resolved. Germline CDR1 is SGHDT and CDR2 is YYEEEE. Trimming left V 4 bases short and J 1 base short, with 9 bases between. The CDR3 has 14 residues. CDR3 in DNA: TGTGCCAGCAGCCGGAGAGGGTCTGGAAACACCATATATTTT. Encoded protein: CASSRRGSGNTIYF. Variable domain in full (rest from reference TRBV5-6 and TRBJ1-3): DAGVTQSPTHLIKTRGQQVTLRCSPKSGHDTVSWYQQALGQGPQFIFQYYEEEERQRGNFPDRFSGHQFPNYSSELNVNALLLGDSALYLCASSRRGSGNTIYFGEGSWLTVV.